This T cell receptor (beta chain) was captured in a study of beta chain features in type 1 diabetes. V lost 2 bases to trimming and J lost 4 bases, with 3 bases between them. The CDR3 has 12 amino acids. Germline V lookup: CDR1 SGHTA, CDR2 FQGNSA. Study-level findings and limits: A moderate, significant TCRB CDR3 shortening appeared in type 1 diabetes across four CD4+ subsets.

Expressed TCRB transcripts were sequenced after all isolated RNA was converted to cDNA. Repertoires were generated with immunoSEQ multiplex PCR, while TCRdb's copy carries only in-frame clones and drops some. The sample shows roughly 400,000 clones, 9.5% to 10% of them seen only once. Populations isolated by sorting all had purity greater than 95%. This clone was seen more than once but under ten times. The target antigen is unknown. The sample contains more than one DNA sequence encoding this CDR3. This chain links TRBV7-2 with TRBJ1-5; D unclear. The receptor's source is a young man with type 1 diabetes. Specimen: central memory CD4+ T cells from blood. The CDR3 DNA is TGTGCCAGCAGCTTATATAATCAGCCCCAGCATTTT. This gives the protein CASSLYNQPQHF.